Listed below are T cell receptor beta chains from one sample, sequenced in a study of blood T cell repertoires in COVID-19. Some clones are missing from TCRdb's copy, which holds only in-frame ones; the method was immunoSEQ multiplex PCR. The sample contains about 83,000 clones, roughly 82% of which appear only once. The specimen was peripheral blood. The receptors were sampled from an elderly woman with active or convalescent COVID-19. Both conserved end residues are part of each CDR3. The order of the fields is V gene, CDR3 protein.

v_call: TRBV19
cdr3_aa: CASKTGGYGETQYF

v_call: TRBV29-1
cdr3_aa: CSVGIAANTGELFF

v_call: TRBV3-1/TRBV3-2
cdr3_aa: CASSQSSGAIGELFF

v_call: TRBV11-2
cdr3_aa: CASSLTLGVVVDTQYF

v_call: TRBV27
cdr3_aa: CASSLLTARDTQYF

v_call: TRBV28
cdr3_aa: CASSSPPRARAYEQYF

v_call: TRBV12-3/TRBV12-4
cdr3_aa: CASSPVAYNEQFF

v_call: TRBV5-1
cdr3_aa: CASSWNQGREGYTF

v_call: TRBV2
cdr3_aa: CASSDNRGQNQPQHF

v_call: TRBV9
cdr3_aa: CASSALGFGGPSTDTQYF

v_call: TRBV15
cdr3_aa: CATSMRGGAAIEKLFF

v_call: TRBV19
cdr3_aa: CASRLLAGWTDTQYF

v_call: TRBV30
cdr3_aa: CAWSTLAGFSEQFF

v_call: TRBV5-8
cdr3_aa: CASSIAGSGQAKNIQYF

v_call: TRBV9
cdr3_aa: CDSSARQGGTISYEQYF

v_call: TRBV19
cdr3_aa: CASGTGYLDTQYF

v_call: TRBV10-3
cdr3_aa: CAISAGGGGYTF

v_call: TRBV4-3
cdr3_aa: CASSQAAQSRSYGYTF

v_call: TRBV11-3
cdr3_aa: CASRASGDNEQFF

v_call: TRBV19
cdr3_aa: CASSRGGVFSYEQYF